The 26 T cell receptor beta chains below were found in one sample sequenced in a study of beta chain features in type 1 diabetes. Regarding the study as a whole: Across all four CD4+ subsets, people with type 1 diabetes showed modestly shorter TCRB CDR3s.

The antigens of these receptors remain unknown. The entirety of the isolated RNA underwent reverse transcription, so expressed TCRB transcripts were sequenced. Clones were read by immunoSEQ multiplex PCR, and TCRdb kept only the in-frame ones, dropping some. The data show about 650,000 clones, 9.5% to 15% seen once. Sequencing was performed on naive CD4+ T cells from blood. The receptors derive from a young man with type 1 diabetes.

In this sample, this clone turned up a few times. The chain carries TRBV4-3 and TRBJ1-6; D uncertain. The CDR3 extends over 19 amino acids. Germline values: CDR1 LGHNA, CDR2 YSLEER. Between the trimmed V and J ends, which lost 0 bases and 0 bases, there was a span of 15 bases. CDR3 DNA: TGCGCCAGCAGCCAAGACGGGCGGGGATTCGGCTCCTATAATTCACCCCTCCACTTT. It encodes CASSQDGRGFGSYNSPLHF.

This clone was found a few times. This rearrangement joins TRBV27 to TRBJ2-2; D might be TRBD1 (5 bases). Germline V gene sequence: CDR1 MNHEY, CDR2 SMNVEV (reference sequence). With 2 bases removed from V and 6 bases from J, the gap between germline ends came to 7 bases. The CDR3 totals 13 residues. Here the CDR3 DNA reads TGTGCCAGCAGTTTACAGGGCTCCGGGGAGCTGTTTTTT. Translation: CASSLQGSGELFF.

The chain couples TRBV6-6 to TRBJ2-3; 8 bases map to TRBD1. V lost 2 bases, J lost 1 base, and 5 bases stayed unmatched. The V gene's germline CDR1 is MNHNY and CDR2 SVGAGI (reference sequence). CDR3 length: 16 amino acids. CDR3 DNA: TGTGCCAGCAGTTACCCTCCGGGACAGGGCACAGATACGCAGTATTTT. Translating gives CASSYPPGQGTDTQYF.

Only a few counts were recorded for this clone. Here the CDR3 DNA reads TGTGCCACCCAGGCCGGTGATTGGGATAATTCACCCCTCCACTTT. It specifies CATQAGDWDNSPLHF. The chain has TRBV6-5 and TRBJ1-6; D not certain. The germline CDR1 and CDR2 sequences are MNHEY and SVGAGI. V dropped 10 bases and J dropped 5 bases, with 18 bases sitting between them. This CDR3 comprises 15 residues.

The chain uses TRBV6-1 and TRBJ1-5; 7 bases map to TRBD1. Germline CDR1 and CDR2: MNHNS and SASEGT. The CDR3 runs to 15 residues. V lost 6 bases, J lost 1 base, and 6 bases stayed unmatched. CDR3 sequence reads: CASSRTGESNQPQHF. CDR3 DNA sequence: TGTGCCAGCAGCCGGACAGGTGAAAGCAATCAGCCCCAGCATTTT.

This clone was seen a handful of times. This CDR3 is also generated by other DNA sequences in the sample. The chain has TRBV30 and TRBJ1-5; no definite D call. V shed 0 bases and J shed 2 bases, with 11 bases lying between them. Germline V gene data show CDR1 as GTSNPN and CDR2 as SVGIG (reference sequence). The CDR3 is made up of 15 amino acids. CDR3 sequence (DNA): TGTGCCTGGAGTGTACGAGGGCTTGGCAATCAGCCCCAGCATTTT. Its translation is CAWSVRGLGNQPQHF.

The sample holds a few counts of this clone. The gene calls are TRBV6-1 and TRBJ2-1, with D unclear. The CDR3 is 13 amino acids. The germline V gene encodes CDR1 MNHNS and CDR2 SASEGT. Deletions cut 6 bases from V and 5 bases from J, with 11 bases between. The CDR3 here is CASSLTTDNEQFF. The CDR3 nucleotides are TGTGCCAGCAGCCTCACCACAGACAATGAGCAGTTCTTC.

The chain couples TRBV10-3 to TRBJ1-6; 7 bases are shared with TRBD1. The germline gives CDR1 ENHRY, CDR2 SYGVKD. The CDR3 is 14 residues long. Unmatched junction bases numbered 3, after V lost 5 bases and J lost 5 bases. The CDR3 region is CAISPDRNNSPLHF. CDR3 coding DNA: TGTGCCATCAGTCCGGACAGGAATAATTCACCCCTCCACTTT.

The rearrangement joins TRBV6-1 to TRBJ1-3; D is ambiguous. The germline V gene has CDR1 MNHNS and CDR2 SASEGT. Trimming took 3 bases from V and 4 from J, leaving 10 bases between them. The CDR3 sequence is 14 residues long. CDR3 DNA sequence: TGTGCCAGCAGTGATCTCGGCTCCGGAAACACCATATATTTT. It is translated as CASSDLGSGNTIYF.

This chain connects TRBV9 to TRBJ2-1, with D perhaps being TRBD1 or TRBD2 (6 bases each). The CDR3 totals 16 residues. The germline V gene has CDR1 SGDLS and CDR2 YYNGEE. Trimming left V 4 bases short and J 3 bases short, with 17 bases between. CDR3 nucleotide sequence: TGTGCCAGCAGCAATAACAGGGACTCGGGCTACAATGAGCAGTTCTTC. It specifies CASSNNRDSGYNEQFF.

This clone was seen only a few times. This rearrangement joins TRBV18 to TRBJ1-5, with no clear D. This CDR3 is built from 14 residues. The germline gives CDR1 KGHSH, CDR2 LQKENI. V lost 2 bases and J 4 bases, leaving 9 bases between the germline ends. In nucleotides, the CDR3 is TGTGCCAGCTCACCAGGGGTTGGGAATCAGCCCCAGCATTTT. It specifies CASSPGVGNQPQHF.

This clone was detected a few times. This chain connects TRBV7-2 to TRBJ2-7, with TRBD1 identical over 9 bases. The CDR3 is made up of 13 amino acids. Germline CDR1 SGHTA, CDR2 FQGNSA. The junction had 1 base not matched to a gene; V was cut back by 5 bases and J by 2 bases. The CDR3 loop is CASSGDRAYEQYF. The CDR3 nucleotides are TGTGCCAGCAGCGGGGACAGGGCCTACGAGCAGTACTTC.

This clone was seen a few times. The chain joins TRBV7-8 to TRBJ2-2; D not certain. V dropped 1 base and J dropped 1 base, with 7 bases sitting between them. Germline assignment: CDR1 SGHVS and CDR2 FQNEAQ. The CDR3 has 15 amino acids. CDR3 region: CASSLGTMNTGELFF. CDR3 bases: TGTGCCAGCAGCTTAGGGACGATGAACACCGGGGAGCTGTTTTTT.

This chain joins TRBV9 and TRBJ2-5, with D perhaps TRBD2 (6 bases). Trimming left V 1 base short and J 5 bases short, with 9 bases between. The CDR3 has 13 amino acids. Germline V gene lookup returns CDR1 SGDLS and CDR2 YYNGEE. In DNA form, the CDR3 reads TGTGCCAGCAGCGTAAGTGCGGGGGAGACCCAGTACTTC. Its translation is CASSVSAGETQYF.

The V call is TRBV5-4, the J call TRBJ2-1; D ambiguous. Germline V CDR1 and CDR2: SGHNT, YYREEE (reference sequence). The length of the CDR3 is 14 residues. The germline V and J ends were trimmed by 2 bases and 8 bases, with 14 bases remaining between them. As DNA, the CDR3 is TGTGCCAGCAGCTTACCAACCCATGGGGATGAGCAGTTCTTC. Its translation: CASSLPTHGDEQFF. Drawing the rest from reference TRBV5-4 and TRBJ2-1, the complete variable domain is ETGVTQSPTHLIKTRGQQVTLRCSSQSGHNTVSWYQQALGQGPQFIFQYYREEENGRGNFPPRFSGLQFPNYSSELNVNALELDDSALYLCASSLPTHGDEQFFGPGTRLTVL.

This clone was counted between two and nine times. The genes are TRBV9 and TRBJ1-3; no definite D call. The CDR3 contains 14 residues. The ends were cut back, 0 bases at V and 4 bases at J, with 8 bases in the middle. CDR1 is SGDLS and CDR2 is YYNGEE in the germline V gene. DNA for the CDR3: TGTGCCAGCAGCGTAGAAGGGAACGGAAACACCATATATTTT. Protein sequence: CASSVEGNGNTIYF. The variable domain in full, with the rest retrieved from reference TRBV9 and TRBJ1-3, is DSGVTQTPKHLITATGQRVTLRCSPRSGDLSVYWYQQSLDQGLQFLIQYYNGEERAKGNILERFSAQQFPDLHSELNLSSLELGDSALYFCASSVEGNGNTIYFGEGSWLTVV.

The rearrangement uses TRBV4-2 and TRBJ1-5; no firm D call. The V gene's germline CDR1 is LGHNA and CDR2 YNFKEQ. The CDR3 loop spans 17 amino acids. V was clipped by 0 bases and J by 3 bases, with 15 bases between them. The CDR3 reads CASSQDMREQYNQPQHF. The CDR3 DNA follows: TGTGCCAGCAGCCAAGATATGCGCGAACAGTACAATCAGCCCCAGCATTTT.

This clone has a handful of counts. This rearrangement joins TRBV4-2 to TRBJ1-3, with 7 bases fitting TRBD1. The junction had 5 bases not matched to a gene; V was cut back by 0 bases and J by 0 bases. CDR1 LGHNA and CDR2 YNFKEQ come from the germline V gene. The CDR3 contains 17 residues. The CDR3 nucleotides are TGTGCCAGCAGCCAAGAATCCGGGACAGCCTCTGGAAACACCATATATTTT. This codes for CASSQESGTASGNTIYF.

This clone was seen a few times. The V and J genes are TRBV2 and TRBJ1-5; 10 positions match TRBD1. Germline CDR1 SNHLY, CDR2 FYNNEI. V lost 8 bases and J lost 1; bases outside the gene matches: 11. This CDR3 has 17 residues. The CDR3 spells CASGSGQGFLSNQPQHF. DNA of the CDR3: TGTGCCAGCGGCTCGGGACAGGGGTTTTTGAGCAATCAGCCCCAGCATTTT.

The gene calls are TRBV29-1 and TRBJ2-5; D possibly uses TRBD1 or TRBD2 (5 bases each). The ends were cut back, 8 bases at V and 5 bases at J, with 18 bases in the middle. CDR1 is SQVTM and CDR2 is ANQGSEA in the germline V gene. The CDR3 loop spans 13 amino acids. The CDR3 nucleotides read TGCAGCACTACCCAGGGTGCGGGCGAGACCCAGTACTTC. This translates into CSTTQGAGETQYF.

For the CDR3, the DNA is TGTGCCAGCAGTGCGTCAGGGGGGGATCAGCCCCAGCATTTT. Its protein is CASSASGGDQPQHF. The chain uses TRBV2 and TRBJ1-5, with 7 bases aligning to TRBD1. J lost 5 bases, V lost 4 bases, and 5 bases had no gene match. The CDR3 has 14 amino acids. Per germline, CDR1 SNHLY and CDR2 FYNNEI.

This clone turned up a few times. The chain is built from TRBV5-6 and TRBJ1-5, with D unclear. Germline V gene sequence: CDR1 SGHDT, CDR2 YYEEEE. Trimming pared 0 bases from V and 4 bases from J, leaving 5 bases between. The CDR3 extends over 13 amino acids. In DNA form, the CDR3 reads TGTGCCAGCAGCTTGGGACGGAATCAGCCCCAGCATTTT. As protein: CASSLGRNQPQHF. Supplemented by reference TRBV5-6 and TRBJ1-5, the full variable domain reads DAGVTQSPTHLIKTRGQQVTLRCSPKSGHDTVSWYQQALGQGPQFIFQYYEEEERQRGNFPDRFSGHQFPNYSSELNVNALLLGDSALYLCASSLGRNQPQHFGDGTRLSIL.

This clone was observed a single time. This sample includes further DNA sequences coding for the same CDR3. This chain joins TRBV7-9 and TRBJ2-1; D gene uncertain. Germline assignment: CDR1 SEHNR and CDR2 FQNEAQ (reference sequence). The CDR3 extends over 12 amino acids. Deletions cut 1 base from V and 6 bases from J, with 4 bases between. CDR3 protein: CASSLVGNEQFF. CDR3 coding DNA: TGTGCCAGCAGCTTAGTCGGCAATGAGCAGTTCTTC.

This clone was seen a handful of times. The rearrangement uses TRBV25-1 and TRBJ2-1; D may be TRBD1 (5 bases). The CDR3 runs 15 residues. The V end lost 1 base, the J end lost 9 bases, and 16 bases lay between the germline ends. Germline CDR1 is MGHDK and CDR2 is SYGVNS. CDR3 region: CASSESVGLHTEQFF. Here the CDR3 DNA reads TGTGCCAGCAGTGAATCCGTGGGGCTCCACACTGAGCAGTTCTTC. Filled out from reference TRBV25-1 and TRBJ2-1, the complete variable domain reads EADIYQTPRYLVIGTGKKITLECSQTMGHDKMYWYQQDPGMELHLIHYSYGVNSTEKGDLSSESTVSRIRTEHFPLTLESARPSHTSQYLCASSESVGLHTEQFFGPGTRLTVL.

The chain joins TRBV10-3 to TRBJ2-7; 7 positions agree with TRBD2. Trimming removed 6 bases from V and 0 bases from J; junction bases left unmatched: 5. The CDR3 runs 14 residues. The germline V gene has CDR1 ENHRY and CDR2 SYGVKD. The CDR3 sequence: CAIRTSLSSYEQYF. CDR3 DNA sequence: TGTGCCATCAGGACTAGCCTCAGCTCCTACGAGCAGTACTTC.

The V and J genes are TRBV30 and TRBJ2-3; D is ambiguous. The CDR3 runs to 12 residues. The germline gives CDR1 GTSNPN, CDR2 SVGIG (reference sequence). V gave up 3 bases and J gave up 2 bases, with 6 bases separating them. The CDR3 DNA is TGTGCCTGGAGACCGAACACAGATACGCAGTATTTT. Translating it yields CAWRPNTDTQYF.